The 23 T cell receptor beta chains below were found in one sample sequenced in a study of OX40 agonist ivuxolimab in advanced cancers. TCRdb's table, derived via immunoSEQ multiplex PCR, lists solely in-frame clones and lacks some. The sample carries roughly 69,000 clones, roughly nine tenths recorded once. This sample comprised CD4+ or CD8+ T cells sorted from blood, obtained in a trial of the OX40 agonist ivuxolimab. Source of these receptors: an adult with an advanced solid tumor such as melanoma, head and neck, liver or kidney cancer.

The chain employs TRBV4-3 and TRBJ2-7; D may correspond to TRBD1 or TRBD2 (5 bases each). This CDR3 region has 16 residues. Germline V gene sequence: CDR1 LGHNA, CDR2 YSLEER. Trimming pared 2 bases from V and 3 bases from J, leaving 17 bases between. DNA for the CDR3: TGCGCCAGCAGCCAATCAACTACCGGGACCATCTACGAGCAGTACTTC. Protein sequence: CASSQSTTGTIYEQYF.

This clone was counted a few times. The CDR3 bases are TGTGCCAGCAGCAAACCAGGGTATACTGAAGCTTTCTTT. This sequence encodes CASSKPGYTEAFF. The gene calls are TRBV7-2 and TRBJ1-1; D might be TRBD1 (5 bases). CDR1 and CDR2 (germline): SGHTA, FQGNSA. The CDR3 contains 13 residues. The V and J ends lost 5 bases and 5 bases respectively, with 12 bases between them.

V and J are TRBV2 and TRBJ2-7; D is perhaps TRBD1 (5 bases). CDR1 and CDR2 from the germline V gene are SNHLY and FYNNEI. V shed 9 bases and J shed 3 bases, with 18 bases lying between them. CDR3 length: 14 amino acids. The CDR3 loop is CASTWEGVNYEQYF. CDR3 in DNA: TGTGCCAGTACTTGGGAAGGGGTTAACTACGAGCAGTACTTC. The full variable domain, in which reference TRBV2 and TRBJ2-7 provide the parts outside the CDR3, is EPEVTQTPSHQVTQMGQEVILRCVPISNHLYFYWYRQILGQKVEFLVSFYNNEISEKSEIFDDQFSVERPDGSNFTLKIRSTKLEDSAMYFCASTWEGVNYEQYFGPGTRLTVT.

V and J are TRBV28 and TRBJ2-5; no clear D gene. This CDR3 is 14 amino acids long. The V end lost 1 base, the J end lost 5 bases, and 11 bases lay between the germline ends. Germline lookup yields CDR1 MDHEN and CDR2 SYDVKM. The CDR3 DNA follows: TGTGCCAGCAGTTTATCTCAGGTCGGGGAGACCCAGTACTTC. This translates into CASSLSQVGETQYF.

The CDR3 DNA follows: TGTGCCAGCAGCGGACTGCGGACAGGAGGCACTGAAGCTTTCTTT. This gives the protein CASSGLRTGGTEAFF. J is TRBJ1-1 and V is TRBV7-9; 7 bases match TRBD1. In germline, CDR1 is SEHNR, CDR2 FQNEAQ (reference sequence). This CDR3 spans 15 amino acids. The trim removed 5 bases at V and 4 bases at J, leaving 10 bases unmatched.

The rearrangement links TRBV5-8 to TRBJ2-1; 8 bases are shared with TRBD1. The CDR3 is 14 amino acids. The germline V gene has CDR1 SGHTS and CDR2 YDEGEE. Trimming removed 5 bases from V and 3 bases from J; junction bases left unmatched: 4. The CDR3 DNA follows: TGTGCCAGCAGACCTGACAGGGGCTACAATGAGCAGTTCTTC. This encodes CASRPDRGYNEQFF.

The chain couples TRBV5-6 to TRBJ1-5; D is unresolved. Germline CDR1 is SGHDT and CDR2 is YYEEEE. The CDR3 contains 13 residues. CDR3 region: CVKAGSSNQPQHF. The CDR3 bases are TGTGTCAAGGCGGGGAGTAGCAATCAGCCCCAGCATTTT. The full variable domain, completed using reference TRBV5-6 and TRBJ1-5, is DAGVTQSPTHLIKTRGQQVTLRCSPKSGHDTVSWYQQALGQGPQFIFQYYEEEERQRGNFPDRFSGHQFPNYSSELNVNALLLGDSALYLCVKAGSSNQPQHFGDGTRLSIL.

The chain carries TRBV5-4 and TRBJ2-7, with 10 bases lining up with TRBD1. Germline values: CDR1 SGHNT, CDR2 YYREEE (reference sequence). CDR3 length: 15 amino acids. The V segment lost 2 bases and the J segment 2 bases; nucleotides outside the gene matches: 4. The CDR3 loop is CASSLDDRGPYEQYF. CDR3 nucleotides: TGTGCCAGCAGCTTAGACGACAGGGGGCCCTACGAGCAGTACTTC.

J is TRBJ1-4 and V is TRBV7-9; 8 nucleotides match TRBD1. The CDR3 runs to 16 residues. The germline CDR1 and CDR2 sequences are SEHNR and FQNEAQ (reference sequence). V lost 5 bases to trimming and J lost 5 bases; unmatched junction nucleotides: 10. The CDR3 protein is CASSPQGARANEKLFF. The CDR3 bases are TGTGCCAGCAGCCCGCAGGGGGCGCGGGCAAATGAAAAACTGTTTTTT.

The chain has TRBV6-5 and TRBJ1-1, with D perhaps matching TRBD1 (6 bases). V was clipped by 7 bases and J by 1 base, with 13 bases between them. The CDR3 is 14 residues long. CDR1 is MNHEY and CDR2 is SVGAGI in the germline V gene. The CDR3: CASTQGGANTEAFF. In nucleotides, the CDR3 is TGTGCCAGCACCCAAGGGGGAGCGAACACTGAAGCTTTCTTT.

V usage is TRBV7-9 and J usage is TRBJ1-5; D is ambiguous. The CDR3 runs to 16 residues. Germline V lookup: CDR1 SEHNR, CDR2 FQNEAQ (reference sequence). Trimming took 5 bases from V and 0 from J, leaving 14 bases between them. CDR3 nucleotides: TGTGCCAGCAGCCAAACAGAGGGTTATAGCAATCAGCCCCAGCATTTT. As protein: CASSQTEGYSNQPQHF.

V gene TRBV28 combines with J gene TRBJ1-1; a weak D match, TRBD1 (5 bases). The CDR3 runs 14 residues. Germline-derived CDR1 and CDR2 are MDHEN and SYDVKM. Trimming left V 5 bases short and J 4 bases short, with 14 bases between. The CDR3 coding sequence is TGTGCCAGCAGTCCTGGGACGGACCTCACTGAAGCTTTCTTT. This codes for CASSPGTDLTEAFF.

The chain employs TRBV6-6 and TRBJ2-7; 8 nucleotides align to TRBD1. The V gene's germline CDR1 is MNHNY and CDR2 SVGAGI (reference sequence). V lost 2 bases to trimming and J lost 1 base; unmatched junction nucleotides: 4. The CDR3 is 15 residues long. CDR3 protein: CASSYEDRASYEQYF. The CDR3 nucleotides read TGTGCCAGCAGTTACGAGGACAGGGCTTCCTACGAGCAGTACTTC.

The genes are TRBV29-1 and TRBJ2-3; 10 bases are a match to TRBD1. V shed 6 bases and J 2 bases; nucleotides not matched to a gene: 14. The CDR3 sequence is 17 residues long. CDR1 SQVTM and CDR2 ANQGSEA come from the germline V gene. The CDR3 DNA reads TGCAGCGTCGCCGGGACAGGGGAAGAAAAAAACACAGATACGCAGTATTTT. Translation gives CSVAGTGEEKNTDTQYF.

V gene TRBV29-1 combines with J gene TRBJ2-7, with 8 bases matching TRBD1. This CDR3 spans 15 amino acids. V shed 2 bases, J shed 5 bases, and the junction held 11 bases outside the gene matches. Germline assignment: CDR1 SQVTM and CDR2 ANQGSEA. The CDR3: CSVELEGTGLDEQYF. CDR3 DNA sequence: TGCAGCGTTGAACTAGAAGGGACAGGCCTTGACGAGCAGTACTTC.

This clone was recorded only once. The rearrangement joins TRBV27 to TRBJ1-6; TRBD1 matches at 8 bases. In germline, CDR1 is MNHEY, CDR2 SMNVEV (reference sequence). V lost 5 bases to trimming and J lost 10 bases; unmatched junction nucleotides: 13. The CDR3 runs to 16 residues. The CDR3 DNA reads TGTGCCAGCAGTGCCGGACCCGGACAGGGAGGATCACCCCTCCACTTT. Translation: CASSAGPGQGGSPLHF.

The chain links TRBV7-9 to TRBJ2-6, with D perhaps TRBD2 (7 bases). There are 18 residues in the CDR3. Germline values: CDR1 SEHNR, CDR2 FQNEAQ (reference sequence). The germline V and J ends were trimmed by 5 bases and 4 bases, with 21 bases remaining between them. The CDR3, as DNA: TGTGCCAGCAGCCACCCCACCGCGGGGGCGCGAGGGGCCAACGTCCTGACTTTC. It yields the protein CASSHPTAGARGANVLTF.

Here the CDR3 DNA reads TGTGCCAGCAGCCTCGAGGGTAGCTCTGGAAACACCATATATTTT. Translated, it gives CASSLEGSSGNTIYF. The chain employs TRBV27 and TRBJ1-3; D not resolved. The germline CDR1 and CDR2 sequences are MNHEY and SMNVEV (reference sequence). Trimming removed 6 bases at V and 0 bases at J, with 12 bases between. The CDR3 length is 15 residues.

The chain couples TRBV6-4 to TRBJ2-2, with D unclear. V was cut by 0 bases and J by 4 bases, with 3 bases left in between. The CDR3 is made up of 13 amino acids. Germline V lookup: CDR1 MRHNA, CDR2 SNTAGT. The CDR3 bases are TGTGCCAGCAGTGACTCGGGCACCGGGGAGCTGTTTTTT. Its translation is CASSDSGTGELFF.

V gene TRBV14 combines with J gene TRBJ2-7; TRBD2 might be the D (5 bases). Germline V lookup: CDR1 SGHDN, CDR2 FVKESK. Trimming pared 4 bases from V and 6 bases from J, leaving 13 bases between. This CDR3 contains 13 residues. This chain's CDR3 is CASSPVGGGEQYF. CDR3 DNA sequence: TGTGCCAGCAGCCCTGTCGGCGGAGGCGAGCAGTACTTC.

This chain uses TRBV9 with TRBJ2-5; 7 bases are shared with TRBD2. This CDR3 is 13 amino acids long. V gave up 4 bases and J gave up 4 bases; unmatched junction bases: 4. The germline gives CDR1 SGDLS, CDR2 YYNGEE. The CDR3 loop is CASSYGGLETQYF. The CDR3 bases are TGTGCCAGCAGCTACGGGGGGTTAGAGACCCAGTACTTC.

This rearrangement joins TRBV4-1 to TRBJ2-7, with TRBD1 as a possible D gene (6 bases). CDR1 MGHRA and CDR2 YSYEKL come from the germline V gene. CDR3 length: 16 amino acids. Trimming cost V 0 bases and J 2 bases, with 14 bases left between them. In DNA, the CDR3 is TGCGCCAGCAGCCAAGAATGGGCAGGGGTCCCCTACGAGCAGTACTTC. As protein: CASSQEWAGVPYEQYF.

The chain uses TRBV10-3 and TRBJ1-1; D is unresolved. The V gene lost 10 bases and the J gene lost 3 bases, with 12 bases spanning the gap. The CDR3 has 12 amino acids. Germline lookup yields CDR1 ENHRY and CDR2 SYGVKD. The CDR3, as DNA: TGTGCCACCAAACTTGGGGACACTGAAGCTTTCTTT. Its translation is CATKLGDTEAFF.